The 5 T cell receptor beta chains below come from one sample, sequenced in a study of beta chain features in type 1 diabetes (dated by TCRdb to 2016 to 2019). Libraries were constructed by the immunoSEQ multiplex PCR assay. The High Capacity cDNA Reverse Transcription Kit was used to reverse transcribe all of the isolated RNA, meaning that expressed TCRB transcripts were what got sequenced. Sourced from immuneACCESS, this table was stored by TCRdb with only in-frame sequences that have V and J called. A share of the clones is absent; for the studies checked, an unresolved V gene accounts for under half, and the remainder has no known explanation. The sample table records 150,000 to 190,000 clones; roughly 8.1% of these occur just once. The ten largest clones take up 0.55% to 0.75% of the sample. Sequencing was done on a sample of central memory CD4+ T cells from blood. The source is a man between 18 and 29 years old in good health.

This clone was seen more than once but under ten times. The chain combines TRBV30 with TRBJ1-1; D is possibly TRBD1 (5 bases). This CDR3 has 13 amino acids. Germline-derived CDR1 and CDR2 are GTSNPN and SVGIG (reference sequence). V lost 3 bases and J lost 4, with 12 bases in between. The CDR3 DNA reads TGTGCCTGGAGGTGGCAGGGAACCACTGAAGCTTTCTTT. Translation gives CAWRWQGTTEAFF.

The V gene is TRBV7-3, the J gene TRBJ2-6; TRBD1 is a possible D gene (6 bases). In germline, CDR1 is SGHTA, CDR2 FQGTGA. The CDR3 runs 17 residues. V lost 2 bases and J 1 base, leaving 12 bases between the germline ends. In DNA, the CDR3 is TGTGCCAGCAGCTTAGGGACAACCGTATCTGGGGCCAACGTCCTGACTTTC. This sequence encodes CASSLGTTVSGANVLTF. The entire variable domain, with the rest obtained from reference TRBV7-3 and TRBJ2-6, is as follows: GAGVSQTPSNKVTEKGKYVELRCDPISGHTALYWYRQSLGQGPEFLIYFQGTGAADDSGLPNDRFFAVRPEGSVSTLKIQRTERGDSAVYLCASSLGTTVSGANVLTFGAGSRLTVL.

This clone occurred a few times. The chain joins TRBV11-3 to TRBJ2-3, with D perhaps matching TRBD2 (5 bases). Trimming stripped 4 bases from V and 6 bases from J, with 8 bases between. This CDR3 contains 12 residues. Per germline, CDR1 SGHNT and CDR2 YENEEA. The CDR3 reads CASSSVADTQYF. In DNA, the CDR3 is TGTGCCAGCAGCTCCGTAGCGGATACGCAGTATTTT.

This clone was seen more than once but under ten times. This CDR3 reads CASRRLEGTQYF. For the CDR3, the DNA is TGTGCCAGCAGGAGACTAGAAGGCACGCAGTATTTT. V gene TRBV11-2 combines with J gene TRBJ2-3; possible D gene TRBD2, 6 bases. The CDR3 totals 12 residues. V gave up 6 bases and J gave up 9 bases, with 13 bases separating them. Germline V gene data show CDR1 as SGHAT and CDR2 as FQNNGV.

This chain uses TRBV29-1 with TRBJ1-1; unclear D gene. Trimming removed 4 bases from V and 5 bases from J, with 14 bases in between. CDR1 and CDR2 from the germline V gene are SQVTM and ANQGSEA. The CDR3 length is 13 residues. The CDR3 loop reads CSVVSPGETEAFF. Written as DNA, the CDR3 is TGCAGCGTTGTGTCTCCTGGGGAGACTGAAGCTTTCTTT.